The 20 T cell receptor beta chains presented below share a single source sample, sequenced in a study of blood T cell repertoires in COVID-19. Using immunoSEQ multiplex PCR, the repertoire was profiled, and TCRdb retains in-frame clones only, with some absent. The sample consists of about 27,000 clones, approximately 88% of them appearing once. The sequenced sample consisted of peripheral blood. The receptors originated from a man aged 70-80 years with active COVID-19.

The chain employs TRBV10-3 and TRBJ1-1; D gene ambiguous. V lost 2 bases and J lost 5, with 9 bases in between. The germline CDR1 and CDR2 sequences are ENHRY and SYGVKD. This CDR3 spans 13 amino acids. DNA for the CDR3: TGTGCCATCAGTGAGGGGGAGGGAACTGAAGCTTTCTTT. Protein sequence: CAISEGEGTEAFF.

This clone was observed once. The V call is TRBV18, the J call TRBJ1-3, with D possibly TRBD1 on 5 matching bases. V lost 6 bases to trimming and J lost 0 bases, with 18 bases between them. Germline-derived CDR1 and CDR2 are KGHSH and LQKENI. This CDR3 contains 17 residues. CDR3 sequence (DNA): TGTGCCAGCTCCAAAATGAAACAGGATATCTCTGGAAACACCATATATTTT. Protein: CASSKMKQDISGNTIYF.

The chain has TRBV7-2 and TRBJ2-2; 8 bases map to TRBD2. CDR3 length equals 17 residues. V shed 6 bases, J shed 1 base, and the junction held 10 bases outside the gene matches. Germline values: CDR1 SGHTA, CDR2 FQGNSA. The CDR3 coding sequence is TGTGCCAGCAGTCCTTCTAGGCTAGCGGGGAACACCGGGGAGCTGTTTTTT. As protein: CASSPSRLAGNTGELFF.

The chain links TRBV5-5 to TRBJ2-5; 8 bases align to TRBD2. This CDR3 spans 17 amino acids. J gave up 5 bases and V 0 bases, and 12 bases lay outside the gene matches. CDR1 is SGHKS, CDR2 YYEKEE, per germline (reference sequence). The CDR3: CASSLGRGGRVWETQYF. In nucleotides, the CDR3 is TGTGCCAGCAGCTTGGGACGGGGGGGCCGGGTGTGGGAGACCCAGTACTTC.

This CDR3 is CASSEFTGDEAFF. The CDR3 DNA sequence: TGTGCCAGCAGTGAATTTACGGGAGATGAAGCTTTCTTT. The chain couples TRBV6-1 to TRBJ1-1; D unclear. This CDR3 has 13 residues. Germline CDR1 MNHNS, CDR2 SASEGT. V was shortened by 2 bases and J by 7 bases, with 11 bases between the two germline ends.

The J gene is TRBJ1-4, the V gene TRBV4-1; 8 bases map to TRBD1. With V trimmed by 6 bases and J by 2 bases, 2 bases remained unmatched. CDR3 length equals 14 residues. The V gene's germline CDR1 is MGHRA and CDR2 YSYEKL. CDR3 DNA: TGCGCCAGCAGGCGACAGGGGACTAATGAAAAACTGTTTTTT. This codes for CASRRQGTNEKLFF.

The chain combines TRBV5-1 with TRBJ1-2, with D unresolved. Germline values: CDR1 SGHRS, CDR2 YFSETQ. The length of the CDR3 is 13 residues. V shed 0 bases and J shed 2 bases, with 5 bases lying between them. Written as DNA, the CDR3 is TGCGCCAGCAGCTTGGCCGGGAACTATGGCTACACCTTC. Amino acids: CASSLAGNYGYTF.

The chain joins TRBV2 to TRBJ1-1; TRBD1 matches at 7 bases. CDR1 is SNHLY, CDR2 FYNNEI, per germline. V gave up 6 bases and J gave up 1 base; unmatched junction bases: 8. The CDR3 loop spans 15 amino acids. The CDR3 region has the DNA TGTGCCAGCAGGACAGGGAGCCTCAGGAACACTGAAGCTTTCTTT. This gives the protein CASRTGSLRNTEAFF.

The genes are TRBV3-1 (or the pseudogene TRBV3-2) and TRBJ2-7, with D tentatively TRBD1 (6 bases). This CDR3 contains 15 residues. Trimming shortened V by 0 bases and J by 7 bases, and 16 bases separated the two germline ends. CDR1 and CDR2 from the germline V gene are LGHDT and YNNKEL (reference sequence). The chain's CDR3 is CASSQDRTQGWEQYF. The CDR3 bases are TGTGCCAGCAGCCAAGATCGCACACAGGGTTGGGAGCAGTACTTC.

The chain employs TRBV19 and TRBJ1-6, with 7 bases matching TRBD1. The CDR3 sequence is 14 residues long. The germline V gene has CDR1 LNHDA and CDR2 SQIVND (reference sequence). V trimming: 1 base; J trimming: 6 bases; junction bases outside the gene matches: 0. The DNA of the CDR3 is TGTGCCAGTAGTATAGCAGGGGGTAATTCACCCCTCCACTTT. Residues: CASSIAGGNSPLHF.

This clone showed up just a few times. CDR3 DNA: TGTGCCAGCAGCTTAGGACAGGGCTTGAATCAGCCCCAGCATTTT. Protein: CASSLGQGLNQPQHF. The V call is TRBV7-2, the J call TRBJ1-5, with 7 bases matching TRBD1. Trimming removed 1 base from V and 4 bases from J; junction bases left unmatched: 4. The length of the CDR3 is 15 residues. Looked up from germline, CDR1 is SGHTA and CDR2 is FQGNSA. The full variable domain, completed using reference TRBV7-2 and TRBJ1-5, is GAGVSQSPSNKVTEKGKDVELRCDPISGHTALYWYRQSLGQGLEFLIYFQGNSAPDKSGLPSDRFSAERTGGSVSTLTIQRTQQEDSAVYLCASSLGQGLNQPQHFGDGTRLSIL.

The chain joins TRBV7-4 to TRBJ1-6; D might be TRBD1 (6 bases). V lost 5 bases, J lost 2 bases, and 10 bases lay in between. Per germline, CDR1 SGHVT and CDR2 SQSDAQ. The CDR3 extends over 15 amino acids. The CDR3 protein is CASSKGGTYNSPLHF. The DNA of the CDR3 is TGTGCCAGCAGCAAGGGGGGGACCTATAATTCACCCCTCCACTTT.

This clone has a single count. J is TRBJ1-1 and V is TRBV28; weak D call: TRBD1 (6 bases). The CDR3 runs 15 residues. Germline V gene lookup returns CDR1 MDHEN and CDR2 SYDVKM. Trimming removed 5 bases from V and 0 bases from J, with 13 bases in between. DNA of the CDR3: TGTGCCAGCAGTAATCGAGGGGGGGTGAACACTGAAGCTTTCTTT. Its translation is CASSNRGGVNTEAFF. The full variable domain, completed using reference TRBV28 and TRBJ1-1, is DVKVTQSSRYLVKRTGEKVFLECVQDMDHENMFWYRQDPGLGLRLIYFSYDVKMKEKGDIPEGYSVSREKKERFSLILESASTNQTSMYLCASSNRGGVNTEAFFGQGTRLTVV.

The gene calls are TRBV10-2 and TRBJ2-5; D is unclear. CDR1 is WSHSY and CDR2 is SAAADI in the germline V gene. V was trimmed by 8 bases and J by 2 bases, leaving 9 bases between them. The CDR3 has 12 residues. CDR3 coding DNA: TGCGCCAGCGACTCGGGTCAAGAGACCCAGTACTTC. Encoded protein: CASDSGQETQYF.

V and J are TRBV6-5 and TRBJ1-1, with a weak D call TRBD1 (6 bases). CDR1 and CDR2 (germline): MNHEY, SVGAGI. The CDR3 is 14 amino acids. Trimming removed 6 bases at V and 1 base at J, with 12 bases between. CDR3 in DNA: TGTGCCAGCAGCATACAGGGACGGAACACTGAAGCTTTCTTT. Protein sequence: CASSIQGRNTEAFF.

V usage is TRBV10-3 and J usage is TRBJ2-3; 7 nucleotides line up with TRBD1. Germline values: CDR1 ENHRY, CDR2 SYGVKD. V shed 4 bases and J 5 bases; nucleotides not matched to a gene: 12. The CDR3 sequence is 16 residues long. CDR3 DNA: TGTGCCATCAGTGTGGGACAGCACAGCAGGGGAGATACGCAGTATTTT. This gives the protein CAISVGQHSRGDTQYF.

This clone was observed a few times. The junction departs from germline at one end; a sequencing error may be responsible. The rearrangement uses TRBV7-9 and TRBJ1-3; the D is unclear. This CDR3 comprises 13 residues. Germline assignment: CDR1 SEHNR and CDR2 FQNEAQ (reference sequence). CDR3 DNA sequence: TGTGCCAGCAACTTAGGGCCTGGAAACACCATATATTTT. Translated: CASNLGPGNTIYF.

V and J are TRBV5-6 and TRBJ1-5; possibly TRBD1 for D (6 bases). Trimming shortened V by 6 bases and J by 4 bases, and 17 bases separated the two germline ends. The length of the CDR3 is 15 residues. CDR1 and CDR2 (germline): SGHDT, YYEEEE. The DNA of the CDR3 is TGTGCCAGCACGAAGGGGGTAACGGCAAATCAGCCCCAGCATTTT. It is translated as CASTKGVTANQPQHF.

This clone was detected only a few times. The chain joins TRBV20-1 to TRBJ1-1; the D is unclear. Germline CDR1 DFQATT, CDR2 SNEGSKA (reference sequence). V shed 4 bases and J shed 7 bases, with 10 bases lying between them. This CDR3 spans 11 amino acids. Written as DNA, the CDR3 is TGCAGTGCTACGAGCGGCCATGAAGCTTTCTTT. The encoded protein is CSATSGHEAFF.

The CDR3 reads CASSSSRDRVAEKLFF. The CDR3 region has the DNA TGTGCCAGTAGTTCGTCCCGGGACAGGGTGGCGGAAAAACTGTTTTTT. The chain carries TRBV19 and TRBJ1-4; TRBD1 agrees at 9 bases. The V and J ends lost 5 bases and 8 bases, in that order; junction bases with no gene match: 12. The CDR3 runs to 16 residues. The germline CDR1 and CDR2 sequences are LNHDA and SQIVND (reference sequence).